The sample holds many counts of the clone carrying this TCR beta chain. This specimen comes from a study of T cells in Graves' hyperthyroidism and ophthalmopathy. RNA transcripts yielded amplified TCR beta CDR3 regions. Using the HTBI primer set, a first-round RT-PCR was run on the TCR CDR3. TCRdb fed the multiplex PCR reads into MiXCR, producing one record per CDR3 protein. This table has fewer than 650,000 distinct CDR3 sequences, about 14% appearing once. The CDR3 length is 15 residues. In germline, CDR1 is SGHRS, CDR2 YFSETQ. Trimming shortened V by 0 bases and J by 3 bases, and 12 bases separated the two germline ends.

V usage is TRBV5-1 and J usage is TRBJ1-1; D gene unclear. This receptor was taken from a woman aged 40 to 55 with Graves' hyperthyroidism. Sequencing was done on a sample of blood. The CDR3 is CASSLGLRRDTEAFF. The CDR3 bases are TGCGCCAGCAGCTTGGGACTCAGGCGGGACACTGAAGCTTTCTTT.